Below, 28 T cell receptor beta chains from the same sample are listed, as sequenced in a study of blood T cell repertoires in COVID-19. Repertoires were generated with immunoSEQ multiplex PCR, while TCRdb's copy carries only in-frame clones and drops some. The sample contains over 65,000 clones, 86% of which appear only once. Sequenced sample: peripheral blood. Receptors originate from a man aged 45 to 65 with active or convalescent COVID-19.

The rearrangement joins TRBV18 to TRBJ2-7, with D possibly being TRBD2 (6 bases). This CDR3 contains 15 residues. Germline-derived CDR1 and CDR2 are KGHSH and LQKENI. Trimming removed 6 bases at V and 5 bases at J, with 20 bases between. DNA of the CDR3: TGTGCCAGCTCCACCGCCGGAGGGATTTCCCACGAGCAGTACTTC. This sequence encodes CASSTAGGISHEQYF.

The chain is built from TRBV11-2 and TRBJ2-2; TRBD2 matches at 11 bases. The CDR3 consists of 17 residues. Germline values: CDR1 SGHAT, CDR2 FQNNGV. After removal of 5 bases from V and 1 base from J, the junction contained 6 bases not matched to a gene. As DNA, the CDR3 is TGTGCCAGCAGCACCTGGCTAGCGGGGGGGAACACCGGGGAGCTGTTTTTT. This encodes CASSTWLAGGNTGELFF. Full variable domain (missing parts from reference TRBV11-2 and TRBJ2-2): EAGVAQSPRYKIIEKRQSVAFWCNPISGHATLYWYQQILGQGPKLLIQFQNNGVVDDSQLPKDRFSAERLKGVDSTLKIQPAKLEDSAVYLCASSTWLAGGNTGELFFGEGSRLTVL.

J is TRBJ2-2 and V is TRBV29-1; no definite D call. Germline CDR1 and CDR2: SQVTM and ANQGSEA. Deletions cut 2 bases from V and 1 base from J, with 2 bases between. The CDR3 runs to 12 residues. The chain's CDR3 is CSVEQNTGELFF. Written as DNA, the CDR3 is TGCAGCGTTGAACAGAACACCGGGGAGCTGTTTTTT.

The V and J genes are TRBV19 and TRBJ1-2; 7 bases line up with TRBD1. Looked up from germline, CDR1 is LNHDA and CDR2 is SQIVND (reference sequence). After removal of 6 bases from V and 5 bases from J, the junction contained 6 bases not matched to a gene. The CDR3 length is 13 residues. The CDR3 region is CASSRQGGYGYTF. CDR3 in DNA: TGTGCCAGTAGCCGACAGGGCGGGTATGGCTACACCTTC.

The chain links TRBV27 to TRBJ1-1, with a possible D match to TRBD1 (6 bases). This CDR3 has 14 amino acids. Germline V CDR1 and CDR2: MNHEY, SMNVEV (reference sequence). V was cut by 2 bases and J by 5 bases, with 12 bases left in between. The CDR3 region has the DNA TGTGCCAGCAGTTTAGGCCACAGGGAGACTGAAGCTTTCTTT. This encodes CASSLGHRETEAFF.

This chain links TRBV29-1 with TRBJ1-1, with D unresolved. Trimming took 1 base from V and 5 from J, leaving 11 bases between them. Germline CDR1 is SQVTM and CDR2 is ANQGSEA. This CDR3 contains 13 residues. The CDR3 DNA sequence: TGCAGCGTTGAAGCTACGGCGGGGACTGAAGCTTTCTTT. This sequence encodes CSVEATAGTEAFF. The full variable domain, in which reference TRBV29-1 and TRBJ1-1 provide the parts outside the CDR3, is SAVISQKPSRDICQRGTSLTIQCQVDSQVTMMFWYRQQPGQSLTLIATANQGSEATYESGFVIDKFPISRPNLTFSTLTVSNMSPEDSSIYLCSVEATAGTEAFFGQGTRLTVV.

The chain links TRBV4-1 to TRBJ1-2; D is unresolved. Germline CDR1 is MGHRA and CDR2 is YSYEKL. The CDR3 runs 14 residues. The V gene lost 1 base and the J gene lost 4 bases, with 10 bases spanning the gap. The CDR3 DNA is TGCGCCAGCAGCCAAGTACCAGGCTCCTATGGCTACACCTTC. Protein: CASSQVPGSYGYTF.

The rearrangement links TRBV12-5 to TRBJ2-7; D is perhaps TRBD1 (6 bases). V lost 5 bases to trimming and J lost 2 bases, with 13 bases between them. CDR3 size: 14 residues. Germline lookup yields CDR1 LGHNT and CDR2 FRNRAP. CDR3 nucleotides: TGTGCTAGTGGTCCCTTGACAGGAGCCTACGAGCAGTACTTC. Its translation: CASGPLTGAYEQYF.

The chain has TRBV29-1 and TRBJ2-5; 7 positions match TRBD1. Per germline, CDR1 SQVTM and CDR2 ANQGSEA. V lost 1 base and J lost 7; bases outside the gene matches: 6. This CDR3 has 13 residues. CDR3: CSVEGEQGWTQYF. The DNA of the CDR3 is TGCAGCGTTGAAGGGGAACAGGGGTGGACCCAGTACTTC.

Concerning this clone itself: One junction end disagrees with the germline gene, perhaps due to a read error. The chain has TRBV6-5 and TRBJ2-3; 7 nucleotides match TRBD2. The CDR3 has 15 residues. Germline loops: CDR1 MNHEY, CDR2 SVGAGI. The CDR3 bases are TGTGCCAGCAGGTACTGGCGGGGGAACACAGATACGCAGTATTTT. It translates to CASRYWRGNTDTQYF.

The V call is TRBV29-1, the J call TRBJ1-3, with a possible D match to TRBD1 (6 bases). The CDR3 consists of 15 residues. Germline V lookup: CDR1 SQVTM, CDR2 ANQGSEA. V was trimmed by 4 bases and J by 0 bases, leaving 13 bases between them. The CDR3 sequence is CSVAPDRSSGNTIYF. The CDR3 nucleotides are TGCAGCGTTGCCCCCGACAGGAGCTCTGGAAACACCATATATTTT.

The chain is built from TRBV7-2 and TRBJ2-3, with 10 bases fitting TRBD2. The CDR3 runs 16 residues. Germline-derived CDR1 and CDR2 are SGHTA and FQGNSA. V was clipped by 3 bases and J by 6 bases; unmatched bases: 9. This CDR3 reads CASSFRSGGARDTQYF. DNA for the CDR3: TGTGCCAGCAGCTTTCGCAGCGGGGGGGCCCGGGATACGCAGTATTTT.

The V and J genes are TRBV9 and TRBJ1-3; tentative D call: TRBD1 (6 bases). This CDR3 comprises 17 residues. Trimming pared 0 bases from V and 4 bases from J, leaving 17 bases between. Germline-derived CDR1 and CDR2 are SGDLS and YYNGEE. The CDR3 here is CASSVGILGGLGNTIYF. The DNA of the CDR3 is TGTGCCAGCAGCGTAGGGATCTTGGGGGGGCTAGGAAACACCATATATTTT.

This clone is a singleton in its sample. The chain couples TRBV9 to TRBJ2-1; 11 bases map to TRBD2. CDR1 is SGDLS and CDR2 is YYNGEE in the germline V gene. The CDR3 spans 15 residues. V gave up 4 bases and J gave up 9 bases; unmatched junction bases: 9. The CDR3 DNA follows: TGTGCCAGCAGCCTTCGGACTAGCGGGCTGGGTGAGCAGTTCTTC. Translation gives CASSLRTSGLGEQFF. The variable domain in full, completed from reference TRBV9 and TRBJ2-1, reads DSGVTQTPKHLITATGQRVTLRCSPRSGDLSVYWYQQSLDQGLQFLIQYYNGEERAKGNILERFSAQQFPDLHSELNLSSLELGDSALYFCASSLRTSGLGEQFFGPGTRLTVL.

The chain uses TRBV25-1 and TRBJ2-7; possibly TRBD2 for D (6 bases). The ends were cut back, 1 base at V and 0 bases at J, with 13 bases in the middle. Germline V gene data show CDR1 as MGHDK and CDR2 as SYGVNS. The length of the CDR3 is 16 residues. The CDR3 DNA follows: TGTGCCAGCAGTGAATTTGGAGGGTCACGCTCCTACGAGCAGTACTTC. This sequence encodes CASSEFGGSRSYEQYF.

This clone was counted between two and nine times. V and J are TRBV27 and TRBJ1-5, with 12 bases that match TRBD1. The germline V gene has CDR1 MNHEY and CDR2 SMNVEV (reference sequence). This CDR3 has 17 amino acids. Trimming removed 3 bases from V and 3 bases from J; junction bases left unmatched: 6. The CDR3 loop reads CASSLGTGGRVNQPQHF. For the CDR3, the DNA is TGTGCCAGCAGTTTGGGGACAGGGGGCAGGGTCAATCAGCCCCAGCATTTT.

This clone was detected a few times. The chain carries TRBV29-1 and TRBJ2-3, with 9 bases fitting TRBD2. Germline V gene data show CDR1 as SQVTM and CDR2 as ANQGSEA. After removal of 4 bases from V and 4 bases from J, the junction contained 9 bases not matched to a gene. The CDR3 spans 15 residues. CDR3 coding DNA: TGCAGCGTTGTCCTAGCGGGAACATCCTCAGATACGCAGTATTTT. Amino acid sequence: CSVVLAGTSSDTQYF.

In its sample, this clone was seen a few times. The CDR3 is CASSPGGGWDYGYTF. The CDR3, as DNA: TGTGCCAGCAGCCCCGGTGGAGGGTGGGACTATGGCTACACCTTC. This rearrangement joins TRBV5-4 to TRBJ1-2; D gene ambiguous. The CDR3 has 15 residues. Germline V gene lookup returns CDR1 SGHNT and CDR2 YYREEE (reference sequence). V lost 4 bases to trimming and J lost 3 bases, with 16 bases between them.

This chain joins TRBV30 and TRBJ1-6; 10 positions agree with TRBD1. Germline V gene lookup returns CDR1 GTSNPN and CDR2 SVGIG (reference sequence). The V gene end was trimmed by 2 bases and the J gene end by 7 bases; junction bases not matched to a gene: 2. The CDR3 is made up of 14 amino acids. CDR3 DNA: TGTGCCTGGAGTCCGGGACAGGGGAATTCACCCCTCCACTTT. Protein: CAWSPGQGNSPLHF.

This rearrangement joins TRBV23-1 to TRBJ1-4; tentative D call: TRBD1 (5 bases). TRBV23-1 is an ORF, and what it does is uncertain. This CDR3 region has 13 residues. V lost 3 bases and J 8 bases, leaving 10 bases between the germline ends. The CDR3 loop reads CASSQRQMEKLFF. CDR3 in DNA: TGCGCCAGCAGTCAGCGACAGATGGAAAAACTGTTTTTT.

V and J are TRBV7-8 and TRBJ2-5; D might be TRBD2 (5 bases). In germline, CDR1 is SGHVS, CDR2 FQNEAQ. V dropped 1 base and J dropped 4 bases, with 10 bases sitting between them. CDR3 size: 14 residues. The CDR3 DNA reads TGTGCCAGCAGCTTAGGTCTAGCTTTAGAGACCCAGTACTTC. Its protein is CASSLGLALETQYF. Full variable domain (outside the CDR3, taken from reference TRBV7-8 and TRBJ2-5): GAGVSQSPRYKVAKRGQDVALRCDPISGHVSLFWYQQALGQGPEFLTYFQNEAQLDKSGLPSDRFFAERPEGSVSTLKIQRTQQEDSAVYLCASSLGLALETQYFGPGTRLLVL.

The chain combines TRBV5-4 with TRBJ2-5; no clear D gene. Trimming pared 3 bases from V and 4 bases from J, leaving 10 bases between. The CDR3 spans 13 residues. In germline, CDR1 is SGHNT, CDR2 YYREEE (reference sequence). As DNA, the CDR3 is TGTGCCAGCAGCTGGCACAGCCTAGAGACCCAGTACTTC. Protein product: CASSWHSLETQYF.

This clone was observed a single time. The rearrangement joins TRBV6-2 or TRBV6-3 to TRBJ2-2; 9 bases map to TRBD1. The CDR3 sequence is 17 residues long. The germline gives CDR1 MNHEY, CDR2 SVGEGT. The V segment lost 5 bases and the J segment 1 base; nucleotides outside the gene matches: 8. The CDR3, as DNA: TGTGCCAGCAGTGGGACAGGGTATGGCGAGAACACCGGGGAGCTGTTTTTT. This sequence encodes CASSGTGYGENTGELFF.

The rearrangement joins TRBV5-1 to TRBJ1-2; D gene uncertain. V was pared by 5 bases and J by 5 bases, with 16 bases between. This CDR3 is built from 14 residues. CDR1 and CDR2 (germline): SGHRS, YFSETQ. In nucleotides, the CDR3 is TGCGCCAGCAGGCCGAACTGGACTGGGTATGGCTACACCTTC. The encoded protein is CASRPNWTGYGYTF.

The chain joins TRBV27 to TRBJ2-7; D might be TRBD2 (5 bases). Germline-derived CDR1 and CDR2 are MNHEY and SMNVEV (reference sequence). The V and J ends lost 0 bases and 4 bases respectively, with 7 bases between them. This CDR3 contains 13 residues. The CDR3 sequence is CASSLSRGYEQYF. The CDR3 DNA is TGTGCCAGCAGTTTATCGAGAGGGTACGAGCAGTACTTC.

The chain joins TRBV19 to TRBJ1-2, with D possibly TRBD1 on 5 matching bases. Germline assignment: CDR1 LNHDA and CDR2 SQIVND (reference sequence). With 6 bases removed from V and 4 bases from J, the gap between germline ends came to 24 bases. The CDR3 length is 17 residues. The CDR3: CASSGGDGEGAVYGYTF. The CDR3 DNA sequence: TGTGCCAGTAGCGGGGGAGACGGAGAGGGTGCCGTCTATGGCTACACCTTC.

V is TRBV19 and J is TRBJ1-6; 12 bases map to TRBD1. Germline CDR1 and CDR2: LNHDA and SQIVND (reference sequence). After removal of 5 bases from V and 7 bases from J, the junction contained 9 bases not matched to a gene. The CDR3 length is 17 residues. CDR3 sequence reads: CASSPRGGTGGNSPLHF. The CDR3 nucleotides read TGTGCCAGTAGTCCCCGTGGCGGGACAGGGGGCAATTCACCCCTCCACTTT. The variable domain in full, with the rest retrieved from reference TRBV19 and TRBJ1-6, is DGGITQSPKYLFRKEGQNVTLSCEQNLNHDAMYWYRQDPGQGLRLIYYSQIVNDFQKGDIAEGYSVSREKKESFPLTVTSAQKNPTAFYLCASSPRGGTGGNSPLHFGNGTRLTVT.

J is TRBJ1-1 and V is TRBV6-6; D gene uncertain. V shed 5 bases and J shed 6 bases, with 19 bases lying between them. Germline CDR1 reads MNHNY; CDR2 reads SVGAGI (reference sequence). The length of the CDR3 is 15 residues. The CDR3 coding sequence is TGTGCCAGCAGTCGTCCTACAGACATGATACCTGAAGCTTTCTTT. Its translation is CASSRPTDMIPEAFF.